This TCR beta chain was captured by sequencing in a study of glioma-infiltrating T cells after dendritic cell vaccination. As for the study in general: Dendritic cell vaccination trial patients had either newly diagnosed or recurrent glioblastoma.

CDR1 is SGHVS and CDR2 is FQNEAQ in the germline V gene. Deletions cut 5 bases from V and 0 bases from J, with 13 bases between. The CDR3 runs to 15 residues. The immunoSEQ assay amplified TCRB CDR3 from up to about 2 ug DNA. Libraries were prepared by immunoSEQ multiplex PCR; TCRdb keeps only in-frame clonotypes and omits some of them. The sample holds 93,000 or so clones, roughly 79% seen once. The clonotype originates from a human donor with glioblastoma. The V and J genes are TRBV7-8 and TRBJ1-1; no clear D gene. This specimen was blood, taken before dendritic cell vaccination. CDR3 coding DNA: TGTGCCAGCAGCCTCGAGGGTAACATGAACACTGAAGCTTTCTTT. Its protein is CASSLEGNMNTEAFF.